This T cell receptor beta chain stems from a study of beta chain features in type 1 diabetes. On this clone itself: Its antigen is undetermined.

One heparinised blood draw averaging about 116 mL was given by each donor. The V gene lost 2 bases and the J gene lost 7 bases, with 17 bases spanning the gap. In germline, CDR1 is KGHSY, CDR2 FQNENV. This CDR3 comprises 15 residues. Study-level findings and limits: Researchers could not determine here whether HLA type influences TCRB rearrangement. More deletions and fewer insertions at VDJ junctions were seen in type 1 diabetes patients.

Expressed TCRB transcripts were sequenced after all isolated RNA was converted to cDNA. There were some 3.6 million reads on average in the naive, central memory and regulatory T cell samples. Profiling relied on immunoSEQ multiplex PCR, and the TCRdb table lists in-frame clones only, not all of them. The table records nearly 350,000 clones, 8% of them present only once. The chain couples TRBV16 to TRBJ1-2, with a tentative D call TRBD1 (6 bases). The TCR originated in a woman between 18 and 29 years old in good health. The sequencing sample was made of central memory CD4+ T cells from blood. CDR3 sequence reads: CASSQQQGVDLGYTF. The CDR3, as DNA: TGTGCCAGCAGCCAACAACAGGGCGTCGATCTTGGCTACACCTTC.